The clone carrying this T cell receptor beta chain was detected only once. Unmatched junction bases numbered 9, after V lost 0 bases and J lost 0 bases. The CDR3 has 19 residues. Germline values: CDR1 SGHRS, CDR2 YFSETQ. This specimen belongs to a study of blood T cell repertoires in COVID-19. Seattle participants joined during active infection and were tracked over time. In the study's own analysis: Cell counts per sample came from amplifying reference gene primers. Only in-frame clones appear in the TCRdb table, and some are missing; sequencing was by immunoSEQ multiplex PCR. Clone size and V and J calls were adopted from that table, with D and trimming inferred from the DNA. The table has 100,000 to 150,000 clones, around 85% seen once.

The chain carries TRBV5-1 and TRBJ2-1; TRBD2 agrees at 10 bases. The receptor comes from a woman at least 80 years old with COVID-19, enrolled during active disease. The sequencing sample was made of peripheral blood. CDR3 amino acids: CASSLGLGSGRASYNEQFF. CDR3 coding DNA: TGCGCCAGCAGCTTGGGGTTAGGAAGCGGGAGGGCCTCCTACAATGAGCAGTTCTTC.